The sequence of this TCR beta chain was determined in a study of post-analysis software for immune sequencing data. In the study overall: Relapsing-remitting, secondary progressive and progressive-relapsing multiple sclerosis were all included among the disease courses.

On this clonotype: Its target is not known.

Unique molecular identifiers had been added to the TCR beta cDNA libraries. From approximately 0.95 to 9.8 million T cells, roughly 0.5 million cDNA molecules were obtained. MiXCR, run by TCRdb on the PCR reads, gives a single entry per CDR3 protein. Of 600,000 to 750,000 distinct CDR3 sequences listed, over 45% are singletons. Study conclusions and caveats: Batch-mates among the samples co-clustered strongly by F measure.

The receptor was derived from a girl aged 2-15 years with multiple sclerosis. Sequenced input: blood.

As DNA, the CDR3 is TGCAGTGCAACCCGACAGGTAGCGGGCTACGAGCAGTACTTC. Protein sequence: CSATRQVAGYEQYF. The chain joins TRBV20-1 to TRBJ2-7, with D tentatively TRBD2 (7 bases). Trimming left V 6 bases short and J 3 bases short, with 18 bases between. This CDR3 region has 14 residues. Germline V gene data show CDR1 as DFQATT and CDR2 as SNEGSKA (reference sequence).